This T cell receptor beta chain emerged from a study of blood T cell repertoires in COVID-19. Across the study: Donors in the United States, Italy and Spain gave samples during acute or convalescent COVID-19.

Repertoires were generated with immunoSEQ multiplex PCR, while TCRdb's copy carries only in-frame clones and drops some. The sample yields hundreds of thousands of clones, 70% to 85% seen once. The clonotype comes from an elderly woman with acute or convalescent COVID-19. The material sequenced was peripheral blood.

The CDR3 is CASSNRGQETQYF. The CDR3 coding sequence is TGTGCCAGCAGCAACAGGGGGCAAGAGACCCAGTACTTC. The V gene is TRBV21-1, the J gene TRBJ2-5; the DNA was not compared with TRBD1, the D call given in the table. TRBV21-1 is reported as a pseudogene. This CDR3 is built from 13 residues.